Following are 31 T cell receptor beta chains from one sample sequenced in a study of technical replicates of blood from several donors. Measured with immunoSEQ multiplex PCR; TCRdb has only the in-frame clones, and not every one. The sample records under 85,000 clones, just over 90% being singletons. What was sequenced was T cells isolated from PBMCs. Receptor source: a human donor in good health.

The chain uses TRBV7-6 and TRBJ2-7; TRBD2 matches at 10 bases. Germline V gene sequence: CDR1 SGHVS, CDR2 FNYEAQ. V trimming: 4 bases; J trimming: 0 bases; junction bases outside the gene matches: 3. This CDR3 is built from 15 residues. Here the CDR3 reads CASSSLAGGSYEQYF. The CDR3 nucleotides are TGTGCCAGCAGCTCCTTAGCGGGGGGCTCCTACGAGCAGTACTTC.

The rearrangement uses TRBV27 and TRBJ2-3, with 7 bases lining up with TRBD2. V shed 3 bases, J shed 3 bases, and the junction held 6 bases outside the gene matches. This CDR3 has 15 residues. The germline gives CDR1 MNHEY, CDR2 SMNVEV (reference sequence). CDR3 residues: CASSFASSGTDTQYF. The CDR3 bases are TGTGCCAGCAGTTTCGCGTCTAGCGGAACAGATACGCAGTATTTT.

To note about this clone: Mismatch with germline at one junction end may stem from a read error. The chain links TRBV7-7 to TRBJ2-5, with 7 bases aligning to TRBD2. CDR1 and CDR2 from the germline V gene are SSHAT and FNYEAQ (reference sequence). This CDR3 is built from 15 residues. The CDR3: CASSPRRGGGETQYF. CDR3 nucleotide sequence: TGTGCTAGCAGCCCCCGGCGTGGCGGGGGTGAGACCCAGTACTTC.

The chain employs TRBV7-9 and TRBJ2-1; 7 nucleotides match TRBD2. V gave up 10 bases and J gave up 2 bases; unmatched junction bases: 8. The CDR3 sequence is 14 residues long. Per germline, CDR1 SEHNR and CDR2 FQNEAQ (reference sequence). The CDR3 DNA is TGTGCCACCGGGGCGGGAGCGACCTACAATGAGCAGTTCTTC. Protein: CATGAGATYNEQFF.

This rearrangement joins TRBV19 to TRBJ2-1, with D perhaps TRBD2 (6 bases). The germline V and J ends were trimmed by 3 bases and 6 bases, with 12 bases remaining between them. The CDR3 runs 14 residues. CDR1 and CDR2 (germline): LNHDA, SQIVND (reference sequence). For the CDR3, the DNA is TGTGCCAGTAGTATGGCGGGGCAACTCAATGAGCAGTTCTTC. Translation: CASSMAGQLNEQFF.

The chain recombines TRBV14 with TRBJ1-2; D remains unclear. Germline CDR1 and CDR2: SGHDN and FVKESK. CDR3 size: 13 residues. Trimming removed 0 bases at V and 4 bases at J, with 6 bases between. The DNA of the CDR3 is TGTGCCAGCAGCCAAGAAACAGCCTATGGCTACACCTTC. It encodes CASSQETAYGYTF.

The chain is built from TRBV5-1 and TRBJ1-2; 10 bases line up with TRBD1. The trim removed 2 bases at V and 0 bases at J, leaving 10 bases unmatched. The length of the CDR3 is 18 residues. From germline, CDR1 is SGHRS and CDR2 YFSETQ. The CDR3 protein is CASSFRSGQGITNYGYTF. CDR3 sequence (DNA): TGCGCCAGCAGCTTCAGATCGGGACAGGGGATTACTAACTATGGCTACACCTTC.

The chain joins TRBV2 to TRBJ2-7; D is ambiguous. V lost 4 bases to trimming and J lost 3 bases, with 13 bases between them. The CDR3 is made up of 14 amino acids. Germline V CDR1 and CDR2: SNHLY, FYNNEI. The CDR3: CASSGPEISYEQYF. The CDR3 DNA reads as TGTGCCAGCAGTGGGCCGGAGATTAGCTACGAGCAGTACTTC.

This chain uses TRBV18 with TRBJ2-3; TRBD2 agrees at 7 bases. The CDR3 has 17 residues. Unmatched junction bases numbered 12, after V lost 2 bases and J lost 4 bases. Germline lookup yields CDR1 KGHSH and CDR2 LQKENI. The CDR3 is CASSPIRGGSSPDTQYF. Here the CDR3 DNA reads TGTGCCAGCTCACCAATACGGGGCGGGAGTAGCCCAGATACGCAGTATTTT.

J is TRBJ2-3 and V is TRBV5-4; D gene uncertain. The CDR3 is 11 amino acids. From germline, CDR1 is SGHNT and CDR2 YYREEE (reference sequence). CDR3 DNA sequence: TGTAAGCTTGATAGCCCAGATACGCAGTATTTT. Its translation: CKLDSPDTQYF.

This chain's CDR3 is CARSLAGDLQPQHF. The CDR3 coding sequence is TGTGCCAGAAGCTTGGCCGGGGATCTTCAGCCCCAGCATTTT. This rearrangement joins TRBV5-3 to TRBJ1-5; the D is unclear. TRBV5-3 is identified as an open reading frame with a role that is uncertain. The CDR3 has 14 residues. The V end lost 0 bases, the J end lost 6 bases, and 10 bases lay between the germline ends.

V gene TRBV11-2 combines with J gene TRBJ2-2; weak D call: TRBD1 (6 bases). The CDR3 runs 17 residues. Deletions cut 6 bases from V and 2 bases from J, with 19 bases between. Looked up from germline, CDR1 is SGHAT and CDR2 is FQNNGV. DNA of the CDR3: TGTGCCAGCAGACCGACACGGGACACTCAAAACACCGGGGAGCTGTTTTTT. It is translated as CASRPTRDTQNTGELFF. Looking up the rest from reference TRBV11-2 and TRBJ2-2 gives the full variable domain: EAGVAQSPRYKIIEKRQSVAFWCNPISGHATLYWYQQILGQGPKLLIQFQNNGVVDDSQLPKDRFSAERLKGVDSTLKIQPAKLEDSAVYLCASRPTRDTQNTGELFFGEGSRLTVL.

The chain has TRBV6-6 and TRBJ1-1; no definite D call. The CDR3 runs 13 residues. V gave up 5 bases and J gave up 3 bases, with 10 bases separating them. Per germline, CDR1 MNHNY and CDR2 SVGAGI (reference sequence). CDR3 loop: CASSRRFYTEAFF. CDR3 nucleotide sequence: TGTGCCAGCAGTCGGAGGTTTTACACTGAAGCTTTCTTT.

The V call is TRBV27, the J call TRBJ1-5; TRBD1 might be the D (5 bases). Looked up from germline, CDR1 is MNHEY and CDR2 is SMNVEV (reference sequence). The CDR3 covers 16 residues. Deletions cut 4 bases from V and 2 bases from J, with 15 bases between. The CDR3 reads CASSSGADRGNQPQHF. In DNA form, the CDR3 reads TGTGCCAGCAGTTCTGGGGCAGACAGAGGCAATCAGCCCCAGCATTTT.

The chain carries TRBV28 and TRBJ2-4, with D perhaps TRBD1 (6 bases). This CDR3 region has 14 residues. The germline CDR1 and CDR2 sequences are MDHEN and SYDVKM. V shed 11 bases and J shed 0 bases, with 14 bases lying between them. CDR3: CACTGWLAKNIQYF. DNA of the CDR3: TGTGCCTGTACAGGGTGGCTAGCCAAAAACATTCAGTACTTC.

The chain couples TRBV11-3 to TRBJ2-3, with D possibly being TRBD2 (6 bases). Germline-derived CDR1 and CDR2 are SGHNT and YENEEA. Trimming shortened V by 6 bases and J by 2 bases, and 24 bases separated the two germline ends. The CDR3 is 18 residues long. CDR3: CASSPRGGGPLLTDTQYF. For the CDR3, the DNA is TGTGCCAGCAGTCCAAGGGGAGGAGGGCCCCTACTCACAGATACGCAGTATTTT.

V and J are TRBV6-5 and TRBJ1-2; the D gene is possibly TRBD1 (5 bases). The germline V gene has CDR1 MNHEY and CDR2 SVGAGI. Trimming shortened V by 6 bases and J by 3 bases, and 17 bases separated the two germline ends. The CDR3 extends over 15 amino acids. The CDR3 is CASSSTGRVDYGYTF. CDR3 nucleotides: TGTGCCAGCAGCTCCACAGGACGGGTGGACTATGGCTACACCTTC.

This chain uses TRBV19 with TRBJ1-5, with D hard to call. The ends were cut back, 3 bases at V and 5 bases at J, with 14 bases in the middle. CDR3 size: 15 residues. CDR1 is LNHDA and CDR2 is SQIVND in the germline V gene (reference sequence). CDR3 residues: CASSISRVGDQPQHF. CDR3 DNA: TGTGCCAGTAGTATTTCGAGGGTTGGGGATCAGCCCCAGCATTTT.

This rearrangement joins TRBV27 to TRBJ2-2; TRBD1 might be the D (6 bases). The length of the CDR3 is 14 residues. V gave up 4 bases and J gave up 4 bases, with 10 bases separating them. The germline V gene has CDR1 MNHEY and CDR2 SMNVEV (reference sequence). CDR3 nucleotide sequence: TGTGCCAGCAGTTGGACAGTCATCACCGGGGAGCTGTTTTTT. Its protein product is CASSWTVITGELFF.

The chain links TRBV6-1 to TRBJ2-4; D ambiguous. Germline V gene lookup returns CDR1 MNHNS and CDR2 SASEGT. Trimming left V 2 bases short and J 0 bases short, with 14 bases between. CDR3 length: 17 amino acids. The CDR3 here is CASSEYTTHLAKNIQYF. The CDR3, as DNA: TGTGCCAGCAGTGAATACACGACACACCTAGCCAAAAACATTCAGTACTTC.

The chain is built from TRBV28 and TRBJ2-7, with D perhaps matching TRBD2 (6 bases). V gave up 5 bases and J gave up 10 bases, with 21 bases separating them. The CDR3 is made up of 14 amino acids. Germline assignment: CDR1 MDHEN and CDR2 SYDVKM. The CDR3 spells CASSPPRWGVEQYF. CDR3 nucleotide sequence: TGTGCCAGCAGTCCACCCCGATGGGGGGTCGAACAGTACTTC.

The V and J genes are TRBV7-8 and TRBJ1-3, with D possibly TRBD1 on 5 matching bases. The length of the CDR3 is 14 residues. CDR1 and CDR2 (germline): SGHVS, FQNEAQ. V shed 9 bases and J shed 3 bases, with 15 bases lying between them. The CDR3 is CARKNRDFGNTIYF. In nucleotides, the CDR3 is TGTGCCAGAAAAAACCGGGACTTTGGAAACACCATATATTTT.

The gene calls are TRBV15 and TRBJ1-2, with D maybe TRBD1 (6 bases). The germline V and J ends were trimmed by 3 bases and 2 bases, with 10 bases remaining between them. The CDR3 is 14 amino acids. The V gene's germline CDR1 is LNHNV and CDR2 YYDKDF (reference sequence). This chain's CDR3 is CATSRDTGNYGYTF. In nucleotides, the CDR3 is TGTGCCACCAGCAGGGATACAGGGAACTATGGCTACACCTTC.

This clone was found once. This chain uses TRBV5-1 with TRBJ2-3; 7 positions agree with TRBD2. Trimming cost V 2 bases and J 3 bases; bases outside gene matches: 6. Germline CDR1 reads SGHRS; CDR2 reads YFSETQ. There are 15 residues in the CDR3. CDR3 sequence (DNA): TGCGCCAGCAGCTTTGTCGGGGGGAGAACAGATACGCAGTATTTT. This translates into CASSFVGGRTDTQYF.

V and J are TRBV5-6 and TRBJ2-1; D remains unclear. The CDR3 covers 14 residues. In germline, CDR1 is SGHDT, CDR2 YYEEEE. Trimming shortened V by 1 base and J by 6 bases, and 11 bases separated the two germline ends. The CDR3 nucleotides read TGTGCCAGCAGCTTGACAGTTCCACCCAATGAGCAGTTCTTC. This sequence encodes CASSLTVPPNEQFF. Supplemented by reference TRBV5-6 and TRBJ2-1, the full variable domain reads DAGVTQSPTHLIKTRGQQVTLRCSPKSGHDTVSWYQQALGQGPQFIFQYYEEEERQRGNFPDRFSGHQFPNYSSELNVNALLLGDSALYLCASSLTVPPNEQFFGPGTRLTVL.

For the CDR3, the DNA is TGCGCCAGCAGGCAGGGAACTAGCGGGAGCTCCTACGAGCAGTACTTC. This translates into CASRQGTSGSSYEQYF. The chain recombines TRBV4-1 with TRBJ2-7, with TRBD2 matching 11 bases. Trimming removed 6 bases from V and 0 bases from J; junction bases left unmatched: 7. The CDR3 consists of 16 residues. The V gene's germline CDR1 is MGHRA and CDR2 YSYEKL.

The chain uses TRBV6-5 and TRBJ1-5; no firm D call. Looked up from germline, CDR1 is MNHEY and CDR2 is SVGAGI. With 5 bases removed from V and 2 bases from J, the gap between germline ends came to 10 bases. The CDR3 runs 14 residues. DNA of the CDR3: TGTGCCAGCAGTCACGGGAGGCGCAATCAGCCCCAGCATTTT. This sequence encodes CASSHGRRNQPQHF.

The CDR3 DNA reads TGTGCCAGCAGCTTGACACAGGTGAACACTGAAGCTTTCTTT. It translates to CASSLTQVNTEAFF. The chain carries TRBV5-4 and TRBJ1-1; D is perhaps TRBD1 (5 bases). CDR3 length equals 14 residues. V was shortened by 1 base and J by 0 bases, with 7 bases between the two germline ends. Looked up from germline, CDR1 is SGHNT and CDR2 is YYREEE (reference sequence).

This rearrangement joins TRBV19 to TRBJ1-3; D is possibly TRBD1 (5 bases). This CDR3 comprises 14 residues. V shed 7 bases and J shed 1 base, with 11 bases lying between them. Looked up from germline, CDR1 is LNHDA and CDR2 is SQIVND (reference sequence). Here the CDR3 reads CASTGGGSGNTIYF. Here the CDR3 DNA reads TGTGCCAGTACTGGGGGAGGGTCTGGAAACACCATATATTTT.

This rearrangement joins TRBV10-3 to TRBJ2-7; D may be TRBD1 (5 bases). The CDR3 runs 15 residues. In germline, CDR1 is ENHRY, CDR2 SYGVKD. V was cut by 3 bases and J by 2 bases, with 14 bases left in between. CDR3 in DNA: TGTGCCATCAGTGACCCGACAGCCAGACCCTACGAGCAGTACTTC. Translation: CAISDPTARPYEQYF.

The genes are TRBV27 and TRBJ2-5, with TRBD2 matching 9 bases. The CDR3 is 17 residues long. The V gene's germline CDR1 is MNHEY and CDR2 SMNVEV (reference sequence). V shed 0 bases, J shed 4 bases, and the junction held 9 bases outside the gene matches. CDR3 DNA sequence: TGTGCCAGCAGTTTATCCACGGTTCCTAGCGGGGCAGAGACCCAGTACTTC. Translating it yields CASSLSTVPSGAETQYF.